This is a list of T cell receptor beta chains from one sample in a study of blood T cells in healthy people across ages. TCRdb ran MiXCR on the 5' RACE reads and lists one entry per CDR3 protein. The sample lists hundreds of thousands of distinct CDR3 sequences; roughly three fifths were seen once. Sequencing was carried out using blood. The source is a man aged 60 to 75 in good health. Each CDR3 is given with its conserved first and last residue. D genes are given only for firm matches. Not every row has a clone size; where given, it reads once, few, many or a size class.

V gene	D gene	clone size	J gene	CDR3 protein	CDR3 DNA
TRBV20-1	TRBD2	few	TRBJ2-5	CSARERGVAGAQYF	TGCAGTGCTAGAGAGCGGGGGGTGGCTGGGGCCCAGTACTTC
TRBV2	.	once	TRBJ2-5	CASSVGRLDEQYF	TGTGCCAGCAGTGTTGGCAGGTTGGATGAGCAGTACTTC
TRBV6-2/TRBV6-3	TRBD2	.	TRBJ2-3	CASSPRTSTKDTQYF	TGTGCCAGCAGCCCCCGGACTAGCACAAAAGATACGCAGTATTTT
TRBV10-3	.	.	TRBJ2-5	CAIRGATGLQETQYF	TGTGCCATCAGAGGCGCGACAGGCCTCCAAGAGACCCAGTACTTC
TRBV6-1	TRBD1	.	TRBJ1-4	CASSEVGRGNEKLFF	TGTGCCAGCAGTGAAGTGGGCAGGGGGAATGAAAAACTGTTTTTT
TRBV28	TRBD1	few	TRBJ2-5	CASSSDRVTETQYF	TGTGCCAGCAGCTCGGACAGGGTAACAGAGACCCAGTACTTC
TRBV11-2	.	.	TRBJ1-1	CASSLVMATEAFF	TGTGCCAGCAGCTTAGTTATGGCGACTGAAGCTTTCTTT
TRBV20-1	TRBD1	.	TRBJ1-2	CSAADRGDLGYTF	TGCAGTGCTGCTGACAGGGGGGATTTAGGCTACACCTTC
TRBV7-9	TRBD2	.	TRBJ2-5	CASSRTSKRGETQYF	TGTGCCAGCAGCCGGACCTCCAAGCGGGGGGAGACCCAGTACTTC
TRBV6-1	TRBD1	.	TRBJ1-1	CASSKGTGNTEAFF	TGTGCCAGCAGTAAGGGGACAGGGAACACTGAAGCTTTCTTT
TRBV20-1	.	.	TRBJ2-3	CSARGGAIDTQYF	TGCAGTGCTAGAGGGGGGGCCATAGATACGCAGTATTTT
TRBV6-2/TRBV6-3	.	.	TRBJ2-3	CASSPDYHLTDTQYF	TGTGCCAGCAGTCCGGACTACCACCTCACAGATACGCAGTATTTT
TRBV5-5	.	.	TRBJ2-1	CASSSRTLGGLKGNNEQFF	TGTGCCAGCAGCTCGAGGACGCTGGGAGGCTTAAAGGGCAACAATGAGCAGTTCTTC
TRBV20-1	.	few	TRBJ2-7	CSASRAYEQYF	TGCAGTGCTAGCCGGGCCTACGAGCAGTACTTC
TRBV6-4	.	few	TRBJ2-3	CASSDRGARGDTQYF	TGTGCCAGCAGTGACCGGGGGGCTAGGGGAGATACGCAGTATTTT
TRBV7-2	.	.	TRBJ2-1	CASSLALTGMGYNEQFF	TGTGCCAGCAGCTTAGCCCTAACAGGGATGGGATACAATGAGCAGTTCTTC
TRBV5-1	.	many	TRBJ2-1	CASSLQGYNEQFF	TGCGCCAGCAGCTTGCAGGGGTACAATGAGCAGTTCTTC
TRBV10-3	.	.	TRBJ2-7	CAISDFDPWKDVRQGGYEQYF	TGTGCCATCAGTGACTTTGACCCTTGGAAGGACGTGCGACAGGGAGGCTACGAGCAGTACTTC
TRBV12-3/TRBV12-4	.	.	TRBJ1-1	CASSSGRHTEAFF	TGTGCCAGCAGTTCAGGACGGCACACTGAAGCTTTCTTT
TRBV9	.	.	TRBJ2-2	CASSVVTGELFF	TGTGCCAGCAGCGTAGTAACCGGGGAGCTGTTTTTT
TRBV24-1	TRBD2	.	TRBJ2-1	CATAVGTSGSYNEQFF	TGTGCCACAGCAGTCGGGACTAGCGGGAGCTACAATGAGCAGTTCTTC
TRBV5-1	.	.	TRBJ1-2	CASSLEPLSYGYTF	TGCGCCAGCAGCTTGGAGCCACTCTCCTATGGCTACACCTTC
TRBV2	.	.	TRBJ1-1	CASRPDRGGSTEAFF	TGTGCCAGCAGACCCGACAGAGGCGGGAGCACTGAAGCTTTCTTT
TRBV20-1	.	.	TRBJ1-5	CSAPGALNQPQHF	TGCAGTGCTCCAGGGGCCCTTAATCAGCCCCAGCATTTT
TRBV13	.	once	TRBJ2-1	CASSHSGTRDYEQFF	TGCGCCAGCAGCCACTCCGGGACAAGGGACTATGAGCAGTTCTTC
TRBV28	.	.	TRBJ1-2	CASSLEFGGYTF	TGTGCCAGCAGTTTGGAGTTTGGCGGCTACACCTTC
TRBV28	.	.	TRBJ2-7	CASSLEFGSRWYF	TGTGCCAGCAGTTTAGAGTTTGGCTCGCGTTGGTACTTC
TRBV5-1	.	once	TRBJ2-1	CASSLYPQGGEQFF	TGCGCCAGCAGCTTGTACCCGCAGGGGGGAGAGCAGTTCTTC
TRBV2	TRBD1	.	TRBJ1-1	CASGQEVNTEAFF	TGTGCCAGCGGACAGGAAGTGAACACTGAAGCTTTCTTT
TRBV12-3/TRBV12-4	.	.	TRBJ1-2	CASGPGINYGYTF	TGTGCCAGCGGCCCCGGGATTAACTATGGCTACACCTTC
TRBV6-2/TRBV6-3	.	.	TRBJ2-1	CASSIGGGGEQFF	TGTGCCAGCAGCATAGGGGGGGGCGGTGAGCAGTTCTTC
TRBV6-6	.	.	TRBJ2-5	CASRDRAYQETQYF	TGTGCCAGCAGGGATCGGGCGTACCAAGAGACCCAGTACTTC
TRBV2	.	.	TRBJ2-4	CASSVQGVKNIQYF	TGTGCCAGCAGTGTACAGGGTGTGAAAAACATTCAGTACTTC
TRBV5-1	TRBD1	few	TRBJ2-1	CASSSTGGRDNEQFF	TGCGCCAGCAGCTCGACAGGGGGCCGCGACAATGAGCAGTTCTTC
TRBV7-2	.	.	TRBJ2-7	CASSLEAHHEQYF	TGTGCCAGCAGCTTAGAGGCCCACCACGAGCAGTACTTC
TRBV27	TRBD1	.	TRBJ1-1	CASSLFAGQEAFF	TGTGCCAGCAGCCTTTTTGCGGGACAGGAAGCTTTCTTT
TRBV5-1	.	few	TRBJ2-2	CASRAGRNTGELFF	TGCGCCAGCAGGGCAGGGCGGAACACCGGGGAGCTGTTTTTT
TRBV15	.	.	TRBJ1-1	CATSFTPTGTEAFF	TGTGCCACCAGCTTCACGCCTACGGGCACTGAAGCTTTCTTT
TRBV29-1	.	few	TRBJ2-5	CSVEDRVAIETQYF	TGCAGCGTTGAAGATCGGGTGGCGATTGAGACCCAGTACTTC
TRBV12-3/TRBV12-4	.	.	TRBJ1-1	CASSSLGGQGVNTEAFF	TGTGCCAGCAGTTCGCTCGGGGGGCAGGGCGTGAACACTGAAGCTTTCTTT
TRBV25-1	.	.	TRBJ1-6	CASSAPGRYNSPLHF	TGTGCCAGCAGTGCCCCGGGACGGTATAATTCACCCCTCCACTTT
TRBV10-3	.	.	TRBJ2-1	CAISESVRETYNEQFF	TGTGCCATCAGTGAGTCAGTCAGGGAAACCTACAATGAGCAGTTCTTC
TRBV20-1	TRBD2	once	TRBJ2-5	CSASLAGLETQYF	TGCAGTGCTAGTCTAGCGGGGTTGGAGACCCAGTACTTC
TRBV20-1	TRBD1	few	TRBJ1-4	CSARDGQGVEKLFF	TGCAGTGCTAGAGACGGACAGGGGGTTGAAAAACTGTTTTTT
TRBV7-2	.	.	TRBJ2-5	CASSSMTGLGETQYF	TGTGCCAGCAGCTCAATGACTGGCTTGGGGGAGACCCAGTACTTC
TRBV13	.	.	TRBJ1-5	CASSLHLRDISVIGNQPQHF	TGTGCCAGCAGCCTACACCTGCGGGACATATCCGTGATCGGCAATCAGCCCCAGCATTTT
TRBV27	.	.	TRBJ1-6	CASSLYGEGVYSPLHF	TGTGCCAGCAGTTTATACGGGGAGGGGGTGTACTCACCCCTCCACTTT
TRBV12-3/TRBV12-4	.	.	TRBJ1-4	CASRPRATNEKLFF	TGTGCCAGCAGGCCCCGGGCCACCAATGAAAAACTGTTTTTT
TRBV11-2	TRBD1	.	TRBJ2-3	CASSRDREMQYF	TGTGCCAGCAGTCGGGACAGGGAGATGCAGTATTTT
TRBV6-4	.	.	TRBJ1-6	CASSESLGSDSPLHF	TGTGCCAGCAGTGAAAGTCTGGGGTCGGACTCACCCCTCCACTTT
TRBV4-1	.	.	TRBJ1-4	CASSLGEGQEKLFF	TGCGCCAGCAGCCTCGGAGAGGGACAAGAAAAACTGTTTTTT
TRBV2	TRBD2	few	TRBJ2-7	CASRDGLAGEQYF	TGTGCCAGCAGGGATGGACTAGCTGGCGAGCAGTACTTC
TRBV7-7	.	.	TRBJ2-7	CASSPDRQLTYEQYF	TGTGCCAGCAGCCCAGACAGGCAGCTTACCTACGAGCAGTACTTC